This T cell receptor (beta chain) was observed in a study of blood T cells in healthy people across ages. V gave up 2 bases and J gave up 5 bases; unmatched junction bases: 6. The germline CDR1 and CDR2 sequences are SGHTA and FQGNSA. CDR3 length equals 15 residues. RNA extraction gave at least 5 micrograms of total RNA per sample. Alongside a J-beta primer mix, a sample-barcoded 5' primer served in a second PCR lasting roughly 6 to 11 cycles. TCRdb re-derived calls from the 5' RACE reads in MiXCR, one entry per CDR3 protein. The sample lists 1.5 million to 2 million distinct CDR3 sequences, roughly two fifths seen once, with 23% in the top ten. There are a few counts of this clonotype.

Sequencing was carried out using blood. This rearrangement joins TRBV7-2 to TRBJ2-3; 8 bases are a match to TRBD2. The clonotype originates from a human donor in good health. This chain's CDR3 is CASSLNGGAIDTQYF. The CDR3 region has the DNA TGTGCCAGCAGCTTAAACGGGGGGGCGATAGATACGCAGTATTTT.